This T cell receptor (beta chain) appears in the sequencing data of a study of T cells expressing NK-cell markers. TCRdb reprocessed the 5' RACE reads and stores each CDR3 protein as one record, lacking DNA. This table lists about 160,000 distinct CDR3 sequences. This CDR3 region has 14 residues. Germline assignment: CDR1 ENHRY and CDR2 SYGVKD. This TCR came from a woman between 18 and 69 years old in good health. Sequencing was carried out using blood T cells: a sorted CD56 or NKG2C T cell subset, CD4+ or CD8+ T cells, or bulk PBMC T cells (not recorded which). The gene calls are TRBV10-3 and TRBJ2-3; TCRdb returns TRBD1, unconfirmable since there is no DNA. The CDR3 protein is CAISGGRGADTQYF.